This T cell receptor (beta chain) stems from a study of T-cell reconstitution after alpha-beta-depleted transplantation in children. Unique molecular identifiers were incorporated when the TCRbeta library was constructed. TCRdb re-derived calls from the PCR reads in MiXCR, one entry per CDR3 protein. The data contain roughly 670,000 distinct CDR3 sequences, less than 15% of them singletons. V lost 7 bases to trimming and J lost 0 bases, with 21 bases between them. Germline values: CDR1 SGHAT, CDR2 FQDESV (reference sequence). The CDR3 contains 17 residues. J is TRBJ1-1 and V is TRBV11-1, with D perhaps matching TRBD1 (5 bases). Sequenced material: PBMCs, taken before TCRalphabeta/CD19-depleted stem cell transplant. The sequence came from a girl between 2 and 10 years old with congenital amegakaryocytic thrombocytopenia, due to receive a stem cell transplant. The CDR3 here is CASTPGGALRMNTEAFF. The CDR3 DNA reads TGTGCCAGCACCCCGGGAGGGGCCCTTCGGATGAACACTGAAGCTTTCTTT.